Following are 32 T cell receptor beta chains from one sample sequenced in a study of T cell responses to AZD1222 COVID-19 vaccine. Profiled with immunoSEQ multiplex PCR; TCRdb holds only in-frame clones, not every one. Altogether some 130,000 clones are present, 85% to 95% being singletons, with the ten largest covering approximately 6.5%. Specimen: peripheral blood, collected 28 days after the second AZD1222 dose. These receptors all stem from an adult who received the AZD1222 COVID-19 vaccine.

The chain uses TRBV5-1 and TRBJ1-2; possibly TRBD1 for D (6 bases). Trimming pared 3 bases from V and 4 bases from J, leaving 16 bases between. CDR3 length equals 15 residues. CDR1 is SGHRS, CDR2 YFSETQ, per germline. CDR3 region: CASSSGTLEIYGYTF. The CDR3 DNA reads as TGCGCCAGCAGCTCCGGGACACTCGAAATCTATGGCTACACCTTC.

The CDR3 reads CASSLEGTTEAFF. The CDR3 DNA sequence: TGCGCCAGCAGCTTGGAAGGCACCACTGAAGCTTTCTTT. The chain joins TRBV5-1 to TRBJ1-1; D not resolved. This CDR3 region has 13 residues. Germline loops: CDR1 SGHRS, CDR2 YFSETQ. Trimming pared 0 bases from V and 4 bases from J, leaving 7 bases between.

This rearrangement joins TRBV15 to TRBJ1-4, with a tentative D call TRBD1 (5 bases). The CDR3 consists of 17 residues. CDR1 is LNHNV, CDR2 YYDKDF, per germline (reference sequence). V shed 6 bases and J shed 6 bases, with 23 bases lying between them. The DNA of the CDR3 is TGTGCCACCAGAATGACCGGGACCGCTGGACTCTATGAAAAACTGTTTTTT. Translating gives CATRMTGTAGLYEKLFF.

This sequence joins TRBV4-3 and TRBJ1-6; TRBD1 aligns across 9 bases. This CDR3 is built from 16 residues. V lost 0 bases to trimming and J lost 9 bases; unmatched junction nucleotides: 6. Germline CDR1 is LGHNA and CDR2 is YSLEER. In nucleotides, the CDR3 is TGCGCCAGCAGCCAAGAGCCGGGACAGGGTGGTTCACCCCTCCACTTT. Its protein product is CASSQEPGQGGSPLHF.

CDR3 in amino acids: CASSLEYSLFYEQYF. The CDR3 nucleotides are TGTGCCAGCAGCTTAGAGTACAGTCTGTTCTACGAGCAGTACTTC. J is TRBJ2-7 and V is TRBV11-3, with D hard to call. Trimming removed 0 bases at V and 3 bases at J, with 12 bases between. Germline V gene sequence: CDR1 SGHNT, CDR2 YENEEA. The CDR3 is 15 amino acids.

The CDR3 is CASKRPGRQSTDTQYF. In DNA, the CDR3 is TGTGCCAGTAAAAGACCCGGACGACAGAGCACAGATACGCAGTATTTT. This rearrangement joins TRBV18 to TRBJ2-3, with a tentative D call TRBD1 (5 bases). V dropped 9 bases and J dropped 0 bases, with 19 bases sitting between them. The CDR3 spans 16 residues. Germline CDR1 is KGHSH and CDR2 is LQKENI.

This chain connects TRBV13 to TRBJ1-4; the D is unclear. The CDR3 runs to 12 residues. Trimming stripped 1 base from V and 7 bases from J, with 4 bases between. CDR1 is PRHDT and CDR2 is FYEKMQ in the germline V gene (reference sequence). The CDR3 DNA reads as TGTGCCAGCAGCTTAGATTCTGAAAAACTGTTTTTT. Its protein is CASSLDSEKLFF.

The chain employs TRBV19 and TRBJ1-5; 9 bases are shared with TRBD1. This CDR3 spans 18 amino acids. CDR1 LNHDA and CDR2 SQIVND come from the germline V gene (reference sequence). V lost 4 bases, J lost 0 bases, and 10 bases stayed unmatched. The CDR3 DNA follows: TGTGCCAGTAGTACTCTTGGGACAGGGCTTTATAGCAATCAGCCCCAGCATTTT. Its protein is CASSTLGTGLYSNQPQHF.

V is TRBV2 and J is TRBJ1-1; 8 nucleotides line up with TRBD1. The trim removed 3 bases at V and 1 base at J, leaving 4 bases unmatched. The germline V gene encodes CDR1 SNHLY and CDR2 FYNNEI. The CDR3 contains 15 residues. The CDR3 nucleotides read TGTGCCAGCAGTGACCAGGGGGCTGGGAACACTGAAGCTTTCTTT. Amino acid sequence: CASSDQGAGNTEAFF.

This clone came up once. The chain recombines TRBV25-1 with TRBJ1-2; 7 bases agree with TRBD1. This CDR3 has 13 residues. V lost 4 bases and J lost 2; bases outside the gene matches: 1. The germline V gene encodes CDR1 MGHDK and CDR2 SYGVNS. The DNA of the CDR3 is TGTGCCAGCAGTGCAGGGGGGAACTATGGCTACACCTTC. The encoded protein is CASSAGGNYGYTF.

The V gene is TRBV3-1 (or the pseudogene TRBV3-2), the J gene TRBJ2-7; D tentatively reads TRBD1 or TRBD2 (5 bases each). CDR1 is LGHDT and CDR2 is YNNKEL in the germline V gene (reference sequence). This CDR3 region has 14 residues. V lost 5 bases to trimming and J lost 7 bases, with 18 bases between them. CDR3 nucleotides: TGTGCCAGCAGCATAAGTCAAGGGACCTGGGAGCAGTACTTC. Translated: CASSISQGTWEQYF.

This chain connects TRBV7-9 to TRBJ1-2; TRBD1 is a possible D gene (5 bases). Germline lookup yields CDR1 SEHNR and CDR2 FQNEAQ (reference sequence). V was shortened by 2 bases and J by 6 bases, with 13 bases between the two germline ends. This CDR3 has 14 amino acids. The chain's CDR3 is CASSLIRGEDGYTF. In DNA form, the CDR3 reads TGTGCCAGCAGCTTAATACGGGGGGAGGATGGCTACACCTTC.

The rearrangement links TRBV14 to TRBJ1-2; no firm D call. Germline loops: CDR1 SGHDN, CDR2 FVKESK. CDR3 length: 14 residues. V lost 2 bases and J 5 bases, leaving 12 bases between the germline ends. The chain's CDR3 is CASSQFIGSYGYTF. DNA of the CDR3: TGTGCCAGCAGCCAATTCATAGGTTCATATGGCTACACCTTC.

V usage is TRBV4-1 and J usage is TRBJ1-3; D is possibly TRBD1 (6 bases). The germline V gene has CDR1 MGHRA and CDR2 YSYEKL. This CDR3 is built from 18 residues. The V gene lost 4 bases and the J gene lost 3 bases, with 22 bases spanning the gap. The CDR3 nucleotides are TGCGCCAGCAGCCTACGGGCCCTAAAGGGGGAGGATGGAAACACCATATATTTT. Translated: CASSLRALKGEDGNTIYF.

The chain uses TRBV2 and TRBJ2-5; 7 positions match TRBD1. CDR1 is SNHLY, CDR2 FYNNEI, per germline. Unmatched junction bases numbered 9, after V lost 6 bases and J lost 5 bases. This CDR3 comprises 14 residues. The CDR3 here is CASSQDRNRETQYF. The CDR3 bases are TGTGCCAGCAGCCAGGACAGGAATAGGGAGACCCAGTACTTC.

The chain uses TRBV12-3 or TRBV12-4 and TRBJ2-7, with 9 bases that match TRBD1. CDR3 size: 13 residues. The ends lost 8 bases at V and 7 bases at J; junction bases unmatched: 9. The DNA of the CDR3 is TGTGCCAGCCTACCCGGACAGGGGAGGGAGCAGTACTTC. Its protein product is CASLPGQGREQYF.

CDR3 sequence reads: CASSSQTGANYGYTF. For the CDR3, the DNA is TGCGCCAGCAGCTCCCAGACAGGAGCCAACTATGGCTACACCTTC. The chain uses TRBV5-1 and TRBJ1-2; maybe TRBD1 (6 bases). Looked up from germline, CDR1 is SGHRS and CDR2 is YFSETQ. This CDR3 is built from 15 residues. Deletions cut 3 bases from V and 2 bases from J, with 14 bases between. Together with reference TRBV5-1 and TRBJ1-2, the CDR3 gives the full variable domain: KAGVTQTPRYLIKTRGQQVTLSCSPISGHRSVSWYQQTPGQGLQFLFEYFSETQRNKGNFPGRFSGRQFSNSRSEMNVSTLELGDSALYLCASSSQTGANYGYTFGSGTRLTVV.

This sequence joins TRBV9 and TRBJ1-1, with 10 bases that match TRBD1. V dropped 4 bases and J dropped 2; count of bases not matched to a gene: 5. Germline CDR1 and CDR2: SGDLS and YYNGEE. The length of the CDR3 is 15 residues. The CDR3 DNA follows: TGTGCCAGCAGCCCACGGACAGGGGGTAACACTGAAGCTTTCTTT. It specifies CASSPRTGGNTEAFF. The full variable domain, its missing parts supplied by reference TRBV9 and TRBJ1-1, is DSGVTQTPKHLITATGQRVTLRCSPRSGDLSVYWYQQSLDQGLQFLIQYYNGEERAKGNILERFSAQQFPDLHSELNLSSLELGDSALYFCASSPRTGGNTEAFFGQGTRLTVV.

This CDR3 is CASSFQQTQETQYF. The DNA for the CDR3 is TGTGCCAGCAGCTTTCAACAGACCCAAGAGACCCAGTACTTC. The J gene is TRBJ2-5, the V gene TRBV5-4; D is unclear. In germline, CDR1 is SGHNT, CDR2 YYREEE (reference sequence). V was shortened by 2 bases and J by 1 base, with 9 bases between the two germline ends. The CDR3 covers 14 residues.

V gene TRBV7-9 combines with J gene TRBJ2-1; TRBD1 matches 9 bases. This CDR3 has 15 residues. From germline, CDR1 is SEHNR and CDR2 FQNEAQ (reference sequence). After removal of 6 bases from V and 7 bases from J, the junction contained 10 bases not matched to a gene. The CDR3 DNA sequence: TGTGCCAGCAGGGGGGACAGGGAAAGTCGGAATGAGCAGTTCTTC. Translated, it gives CASRGDRESRNEQFF.

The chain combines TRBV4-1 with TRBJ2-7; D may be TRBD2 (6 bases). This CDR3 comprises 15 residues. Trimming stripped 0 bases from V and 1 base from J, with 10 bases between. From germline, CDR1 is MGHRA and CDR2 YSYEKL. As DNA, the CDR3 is TGCGCCAGCAGCCAAGAATCTAGCGCGTCCTACGAGCAGTACTTC. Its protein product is CASSQESSASYEQYF.

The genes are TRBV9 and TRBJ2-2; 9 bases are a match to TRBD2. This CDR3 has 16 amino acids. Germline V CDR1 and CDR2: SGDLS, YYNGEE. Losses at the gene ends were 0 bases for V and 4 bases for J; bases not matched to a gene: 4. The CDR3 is CASSVGAGGGTGELFF. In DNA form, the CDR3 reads TGTGCCAGCAGCGTAGGAGCGGGGGGTGGCACCGGGGAGCTGTTTTTT. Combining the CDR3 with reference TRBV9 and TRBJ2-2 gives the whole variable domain DSGVTQTPKHLITATGQRVTLRCSPRSGDLSVYWYQQSLDQGLQFLIQYYNGEERAKGNILERFSAQQFPDLHSELNLSSLELGDSALYFCASSVGAGGGTGELFFGEGSRLTVL.

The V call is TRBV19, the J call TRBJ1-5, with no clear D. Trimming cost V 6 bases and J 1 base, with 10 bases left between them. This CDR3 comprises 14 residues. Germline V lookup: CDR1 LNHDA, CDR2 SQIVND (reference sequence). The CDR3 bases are TGTGCCAGTAGCCACAGTCTCAGCAATCAGCCCCAGCATTTT. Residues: CASSHSLSNQPQHF.

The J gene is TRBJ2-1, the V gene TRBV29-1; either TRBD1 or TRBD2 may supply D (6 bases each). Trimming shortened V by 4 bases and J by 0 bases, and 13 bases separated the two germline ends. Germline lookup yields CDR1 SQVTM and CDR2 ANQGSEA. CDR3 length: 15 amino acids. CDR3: CSVVGGRGSYNEQFF. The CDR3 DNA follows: TGCAGCGTTGTTGGGGGGCGAGGCTCCTACAATGAGCAGTTCTTC.

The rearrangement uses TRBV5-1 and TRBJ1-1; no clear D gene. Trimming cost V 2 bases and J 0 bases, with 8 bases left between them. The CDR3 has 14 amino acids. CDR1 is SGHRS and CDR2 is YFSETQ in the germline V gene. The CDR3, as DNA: TGCGCCAGCAGCTTTGGCAGATTGAACACTGAAGCTTTCTTT. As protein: CASSFGRLNTEAFF.

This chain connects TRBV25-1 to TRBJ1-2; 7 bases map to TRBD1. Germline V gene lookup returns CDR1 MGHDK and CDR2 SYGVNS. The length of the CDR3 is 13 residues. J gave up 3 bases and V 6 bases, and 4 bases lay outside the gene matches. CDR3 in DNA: TGTGCCAGCAGCACTACAGGGGACTATGGCTACACCTTC. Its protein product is CASSTTGDYGYTF.

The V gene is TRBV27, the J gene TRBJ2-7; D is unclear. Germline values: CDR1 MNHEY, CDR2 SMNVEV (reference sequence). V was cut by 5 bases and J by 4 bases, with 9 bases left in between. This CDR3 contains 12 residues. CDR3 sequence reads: CASSPPGYEQYF. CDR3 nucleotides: TGTGCCAGCAGTCCGCCGGGTTACGAGCAGTACTTC.

The CDR3: CASSLGYNEQFF. The CDR3 DNA reads TGTGCCAGCAGTTTGGGTTACAATGAGCAGTTCTTC. The chain couples TRBV27 to TRBJ2-1; D not certain. This CDR3 is built from 12 residues. V gave up 3 bases and J gave up 4 bases, with 4 bases separating them. Germline values: CDR1 MNHEY, CDR2 SMNVEV (reference sequence).

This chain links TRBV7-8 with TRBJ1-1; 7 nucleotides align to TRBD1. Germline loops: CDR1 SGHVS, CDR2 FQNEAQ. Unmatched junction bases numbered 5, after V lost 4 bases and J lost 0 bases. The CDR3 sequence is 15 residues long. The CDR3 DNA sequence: TGTGCCAGCAGCTGGGAGGGGGCTCTGAACACTGAAGCTTTCTTT. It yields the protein CASSWEGALNTEAFF.

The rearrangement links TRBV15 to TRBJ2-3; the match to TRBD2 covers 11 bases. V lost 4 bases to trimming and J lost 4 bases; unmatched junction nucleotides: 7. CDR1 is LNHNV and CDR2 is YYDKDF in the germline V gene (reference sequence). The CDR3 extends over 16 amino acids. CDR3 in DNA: TGTGCCACCAGCATGATAGTAGCGGGGGGGGCAGATACGCAGTATTTT. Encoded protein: CATSMIVAGGADTQYF.

In DNA, the CDR3 is TGCGCCAGCAGCTTGGGTCAGGGGAGCACAGATACGCAGTATTTT. It specifies CASSLGQGSTDTQYF. The rearrangement joins TRBV5-1 to TRBJ2-3; D perhaps matches TRBD1 (6 bases). The CDR3 covers 15 residues. Trimming took off 0 bases at V and 0 bases at J, with 8 bases between the two ends. The germline V gene has CDR1 SGHRS and CDR2 YFSETQ.

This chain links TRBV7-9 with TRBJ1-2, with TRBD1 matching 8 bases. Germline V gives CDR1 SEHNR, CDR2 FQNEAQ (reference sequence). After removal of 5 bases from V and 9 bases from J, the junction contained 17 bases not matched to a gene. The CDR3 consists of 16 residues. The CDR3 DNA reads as TGTGCCAGCAGCCCTAAGGGGCAGGGGGCGATCCAAAGCTACACCTTC. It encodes CASSPKGQGAIQSYTF.